This is a list of T cell receptor beta chains from one sample in a study of blood T cell repertoires in COVID-19. The repertoire was sequenced with immunoSEQ multiplex PCR; TCRdb's copy has only in-frame clones and lacks some. The sample lists 26,000 or so clones, roughly 87% occurring once. The sequencing sample was made of peripheral blood. The receptors stem from a human donor in a cohort sampled during active COVID-19. Each CDR3 is given with its conserved first and last residue. The D gene is left open where the match is weak. Size is stated for part of the rows, as once, few or many counts, or as a class when the clone is expanded.

TRBJ1-4 | TRBV5-1 | few | - | CASSGVGLGSEKLFF | TGCGCCAGCAGCGGGGTAGGGTTGGGGAGTGAAAAACTGTTTTTT
TRBJ2-3 | TRBV3-1/TRBV3-2 | once | TRBD2 | CASSHMRFTSGSFDTQYF | TGTGCCAGCAGCCACATGCGGTTTACTAGCGGGAGCTTTGATACGCAGTATTTT
TRBJ1-3 | TRBV18 | once | - | CASSLLRFETNGNTIYF | TGTGCCAGCTCCCTCCTAAGGTTTGAGACTAATGGAAACACCATATATTTT
TRBJ1-1 | TRBV25-1 | - | - | CASIDPLNTEAFF | TGTGCCAGCATTGATCCGTTGAACACTGAAGCTTTCTTT
TRBJ1-5 | TRBV28 | few | - | CASSTNQPQHF | TGTGCCAGCAGTACTAATCAGCCCCAGCATTTT
TRBJ2-7 | TRBV12-1 | - | - | CASSFRGLLSYEQYF | TGTGCCAGCAGCTTTAGGGGGTTGCTCTCCTACGAGCAGTACTTC
TRBJ2-5 | TRBV28 | - | - | CASSPRAYGEETQYF | TGTGCCAGCAGTCCTAGAGCTTACGGGGAGGAGACCCAGTACTTC
TRBJ1-1 | TRBV5-1 | - | TRBD1 | CASSKQGAVIEAFF | TGCGCCAGCAGTAAACAGGGGGCAGTCATTGAAGCTTTCTTT
TRBJ2-2 | TRBV2 | - | - | CAGQEGRTQNTGELFF | TGTGCCGGCCAAGAAGGCAGGACACAGAACACCGGGGAGCTGTTTTTT
TRBJ2-1 | TRBV2 | once | TRBD1 | CASSSPTGGYSREQFF | TGTGCCAGCAGTTCTCCTACAGGGGGCTACTCCCGGGAGCAGTTCTTC
TRBJ1-3 | TRBV28 | - | - | CASSSKTNLWRRRGNTIYF | TGTGCCAGCAGTTCCAAAACTAACCTCTGGAGACGGAGGGGAAACACCATATATTTT
TRBJ2-1 | TRBV6-2/TRBV6-3 | - | TRBD1 | CASSKDRGSSSYNEQFF | TGTGCCAGCAGTAAAGACAGGGGCTCGAGCTCCTACAATGAGCAGTTCTTC
TRBJ2-7 | TRBV28 | - | TRBD2 | CASSLAGGYEQYF | TGTGCCAGCAGTTTAGCGGGAGGCTACGAGCAGTACTTC
TRBJ2-1 | TRBV4-2 | few | TRBD2 | CASSQGTSGTYNEQFF | TGTGCCAGCAGCCAAGGGACTAGCGGAACCTACAATGAGCAGTTCTTC
TRBJ2-2 | TRBV9 | - | - | CASSVDSFPGELFF | TGTGCCAGCAGCGTAGATAGTTTTCCCGGGGAGCTGTTTTTT
TRBJ1-1 | TRBV6-5 | - | - | CASSTNTEAFF | TGTGCCAGCAGCACAAACACTGAAGCTTTCTTT
TRBJ2-1 | TRBV28 | once | - | CASRLTAYNEQFF | TGTGCCAGCAGGCTGACAGCCTACAATGAGCAGTTCTTC
TRBJ2-7 | TRBV2 | - | TRBD1 | CASNSGTGAPYEQYF | TGTGCCAGCAACTCTGGGACAGGAGCCCCCTACGAGCAGTACTTC
TRBJ1-2 | TRBV24-1 | - | - | CATSEHRGEYYGYTF | TGTGCCACCAGTGAGCACCGGGGAGAATACTATGGCTACACCTTC
TRBJ1-3 | TRBV7-6 | - | - | CASSLGGVRSGNTIYF | TGTGCCAGCAGCTTGGGAGGGGTCCGCTCTGGAAACACCATATATTTT
TRBJ2-1 | TRBV7-2 | - | TRBD2 | CASSSLQGLASYNEQFF | TGTGCCAGCAGCTCGCTACAGGGACTAGCTTCCTACAATGAGCAGTTCTTC
TRBJ2-1 | TRBV6-5 | - | TRBD1 | CASGGQGAGEQFF | TGTGCCAGCGGCGGACAGGGGGCGGGTGAGCAGTTCTTC
TRBJ2-3 | TRBV6-5 | once | TRBD2 | CASSYTSGRTDTQYF | TGTGCCAGCAGTTACACTAGCGGGCGCACAGATACGCAGTATTTT
TRBJ2-1 | TRBV19 | few | TRBD2 | CASSRLSAGGSQRQFF | TGTGCCAGTAGTAGGTTATCAGCGGGAGGGTCACAGAGGCAGTTCTTC
TRBJ1-1 | TRBV6-6 | - | TRBD1 | CASSYPVDRPNTEAFF | TGTGCCAGCAGTTACCCCGTGGACAGGCCGAACACTGAAGCTTTCTTT
TRBJ2-7 | TRBV11-3 | once | - | CASSLPMGAYEQYF | TGTGCCAGCAGCCTCCCAATGGGCGCTTACGAGCAGTACTTC
TRBJ1-5 | TRBV9 | - | TRBD1 | CASSRTGGGQPQHF | TGTGCCAGCAGCAGGACAGGGGGCGGTCAGCCCCAGCATTTT
TRBJ1-4 | TRBV25-1 | - | TRBD1 | CASTGQGAWEKLFF | TGTGCCAGCACCGGACAGGGGGCTTGGGAAAAACTGTTTTTT
TRBJ2-5 | TRBV11-2 | - | - | CASREGRGGGRETQYF | TGTGCCAGCAGAGAGGGTAGGGGGGGAGGAAGAGAGACCCAGTACTTC
TRBJ2-1 | TRBV3-1/TRBV3-2 | - | - | CASSQDKGHYNEQFF | TGTGCCAGCAGCCAAGATAAGGGACACTACAATGAGCAGTTCTTC
TRBJ2-1 | TRBV7-2 | - | TRBD2 | CASSFDLLAGGEQFF | TGTGCCAGCAGCTTCGACCTACTAGCGGGGGGTGAGCAGTTCTTC
TRBJ2-5 | TRBV27 | - | TRBD2 | CASSLSVAGGWETQYF | TGTGCCAGCAGTTTATCGGTGGCGGGGGGTTGGGAGACCCAGTACTTC
TRBJ1-1 | TRBV9 | - | - | CASSVDRENTEAFF | TGTGCCAGCAGCGTAGACAGGGAGAACACTGAAGCTTTCTTT
TRBJ1-2 | TRBV28 | - | TRBD1 | CASRAGGVTANYGYTF | TGTGCCAGCAGGGCAGGGGGCGTCACAGCTAACTATGGCTACACCTTC
TRBJ2-3 | TRBV21-1 | - | - | CASSNFRQGPDTDTQYF | TGTGCCAGCAGCAACTTCCGACAGGGGCCGGACACAGATACGCAGTATTTT
TRBJ2-7 | TRBV6-2/TRBV6-3 | - | - | CASSRGPAAASEQYF | TGTGCCAGCAGTCGAGGTCCGGCCGCCGCATCCGAGCAGTACTTC
TRBJ1-1 | TRBV18 | - | TRBD1 | CASSQGASTEAFF | TGTGCCAGCTCACAGGGGGCAAGCACTGAAGCTTTCTTT
TRBJ2-3 | TRBV5-1 | - | - | CASSLAETGVADTQYF | TGCGCCAGCAGCTTGGCCGAGACGGGAGTGGCAGATACGCAGTATTTT
TRBJ2-7 | TRBV27 | - | TRBD2 | CASSFRTSGGAFSYEQYF | TGTGCCAGCAGTTTCCGGACTAGCGGGGGGGCCTTTTCCTACGAGCAGTACTTC
TRBJ2-4 | TRBV6-2/TRBV6-3 | - | TRBD2 | CASSSGLENIQYF | TGTGCCAGCAGCTCGGGACTAGAAAACATTCAGTACTTC
TRBJ1-5 | TRBV6-5 | - | TRBD1 | CASSRTGRNQPQHF | TGTGCCAGCAGTCGGACAGGACGAAATCAGCCCCAGCATTTT
TRBJ2-2 | TRBV7-8 | - | - | CASSQFLASGELFF | TGTGCCAGCAGCCAATTCCTAGCGTCCGGGGAGCTGTTTTTT
TRBJ2-1 | TRBV2 | - | TRBD2 | CASSDDGLAGGVKFF | TGTGCCAGCAGTGATGATGGACTAGCGGGGGGGGTTAAGTTCTTC
TRBJ1-4 | TRBV5-6 | - | - | CASSLAGGGLSEKLFF | TGTGCCAGCAGCTTGGCCGGCGGGGGGCTCAGTGAAAAACTGTTTTTT